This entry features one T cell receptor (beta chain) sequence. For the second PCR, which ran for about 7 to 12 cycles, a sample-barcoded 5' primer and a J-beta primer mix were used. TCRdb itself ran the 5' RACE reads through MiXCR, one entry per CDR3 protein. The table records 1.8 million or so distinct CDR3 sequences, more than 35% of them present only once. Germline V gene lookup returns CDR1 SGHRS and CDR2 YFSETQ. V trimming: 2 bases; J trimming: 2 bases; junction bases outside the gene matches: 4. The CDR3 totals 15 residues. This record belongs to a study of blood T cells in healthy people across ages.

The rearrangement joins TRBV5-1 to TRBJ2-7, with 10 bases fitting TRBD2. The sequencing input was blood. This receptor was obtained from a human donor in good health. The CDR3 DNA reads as TGCGCCAGCAGCTTTTATACTAGCGGGGCCTACGAGCAGTACTTC. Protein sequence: CASSFYTSGAYEQYF. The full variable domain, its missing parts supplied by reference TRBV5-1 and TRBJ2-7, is KAGVTQTPRYLIKTRGQQVTLSCSPISGHRSVSWYQQTPGQGLQFLFEYFSETQRNKGNFPGRFSGRQFSNSRSEMNVSTLELGDSALYLCASSFYTSGAYEQYFGPGTRLTVT.